A single TCR beta chain is shown here with its context. The antigen is undetermined. The data are from a study of B cell selection in AIRE deficiency. The study, taken as a whole, reports: Shared Treg sequences had shorter CDR3s, biased toward rearrangements with few non-templated insertions.

Regulatory T cells were sorted as CD4+CD25hiCD127low/negative cells. Trimming cost V 3 bases and J 6 bases, with 9 bases left between them. CDR1 SGHAT and CDR2 FQNNGV come from the germline V gene. The CDR3 runs to 12 residues. Under the authors' procedure: Pooled Tregs gave some 61,000 patient and approximately 92,000 donor TCRbeta sequences. Measured with immunoSEQ multiplex PCR; TCRdb has only the in-frame clones, and not every one. From that table come the V and J calls and clone size; the DNA was used to work out D and trimming. The sample lists 20,000 to 25,000 clones; approximately 94% were seen once.

This chain uses TRBV11-2 with TRBJ2-7; D ambiguous. The sequencing input was Tregs sorted from PBMCs. The clonotype originates from a human donor with AIRE deficiency. DNA for the CDR3: TGTGCCAGCAGCTTTTTAGGTAGCGAGCAGTACTTC. Protein sequence: CASSFLGSEQYF. Supplemented by reference TRBV11-2 and TRBJ2-7, the full variable domain reads EAGVAQSPRYKIIEKRQSVAFWCNPISGHATLYWYQQILGQGPKLLIQFQNNGVVDDSQLPKDRFSAERLKGVDSTLKIQPAKLEDSAVYLCASSFLGSEQYFGPGTRLTVT.